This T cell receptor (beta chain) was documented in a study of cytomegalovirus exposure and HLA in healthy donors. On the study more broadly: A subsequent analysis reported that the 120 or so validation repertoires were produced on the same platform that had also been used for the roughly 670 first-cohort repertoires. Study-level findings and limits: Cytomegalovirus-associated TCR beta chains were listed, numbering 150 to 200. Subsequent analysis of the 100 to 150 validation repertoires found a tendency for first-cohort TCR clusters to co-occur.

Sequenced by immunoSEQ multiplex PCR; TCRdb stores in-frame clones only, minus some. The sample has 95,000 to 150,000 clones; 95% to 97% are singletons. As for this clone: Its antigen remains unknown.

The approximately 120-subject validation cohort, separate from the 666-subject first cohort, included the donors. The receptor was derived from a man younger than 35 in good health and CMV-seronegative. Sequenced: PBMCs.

The CDR3 here is CASSSVGESAYEQYF. CDR3 nucleotides: TGTGCCAGCAGCTCCGTCGGGGAGTCGGCCTACGAGCAGTACTTC. The rearrangement joins TRBV13 to TRBJ2-7, with TRBD2 as a possible D gene (5 bases). Per germline, CDR1 PRHDT and CDR2 FYEKMQ (reference sequence). This CDR3 spans 15 amino acids. Deletions cut 4 bases from V and 2 bases from J, with 15 bases between.